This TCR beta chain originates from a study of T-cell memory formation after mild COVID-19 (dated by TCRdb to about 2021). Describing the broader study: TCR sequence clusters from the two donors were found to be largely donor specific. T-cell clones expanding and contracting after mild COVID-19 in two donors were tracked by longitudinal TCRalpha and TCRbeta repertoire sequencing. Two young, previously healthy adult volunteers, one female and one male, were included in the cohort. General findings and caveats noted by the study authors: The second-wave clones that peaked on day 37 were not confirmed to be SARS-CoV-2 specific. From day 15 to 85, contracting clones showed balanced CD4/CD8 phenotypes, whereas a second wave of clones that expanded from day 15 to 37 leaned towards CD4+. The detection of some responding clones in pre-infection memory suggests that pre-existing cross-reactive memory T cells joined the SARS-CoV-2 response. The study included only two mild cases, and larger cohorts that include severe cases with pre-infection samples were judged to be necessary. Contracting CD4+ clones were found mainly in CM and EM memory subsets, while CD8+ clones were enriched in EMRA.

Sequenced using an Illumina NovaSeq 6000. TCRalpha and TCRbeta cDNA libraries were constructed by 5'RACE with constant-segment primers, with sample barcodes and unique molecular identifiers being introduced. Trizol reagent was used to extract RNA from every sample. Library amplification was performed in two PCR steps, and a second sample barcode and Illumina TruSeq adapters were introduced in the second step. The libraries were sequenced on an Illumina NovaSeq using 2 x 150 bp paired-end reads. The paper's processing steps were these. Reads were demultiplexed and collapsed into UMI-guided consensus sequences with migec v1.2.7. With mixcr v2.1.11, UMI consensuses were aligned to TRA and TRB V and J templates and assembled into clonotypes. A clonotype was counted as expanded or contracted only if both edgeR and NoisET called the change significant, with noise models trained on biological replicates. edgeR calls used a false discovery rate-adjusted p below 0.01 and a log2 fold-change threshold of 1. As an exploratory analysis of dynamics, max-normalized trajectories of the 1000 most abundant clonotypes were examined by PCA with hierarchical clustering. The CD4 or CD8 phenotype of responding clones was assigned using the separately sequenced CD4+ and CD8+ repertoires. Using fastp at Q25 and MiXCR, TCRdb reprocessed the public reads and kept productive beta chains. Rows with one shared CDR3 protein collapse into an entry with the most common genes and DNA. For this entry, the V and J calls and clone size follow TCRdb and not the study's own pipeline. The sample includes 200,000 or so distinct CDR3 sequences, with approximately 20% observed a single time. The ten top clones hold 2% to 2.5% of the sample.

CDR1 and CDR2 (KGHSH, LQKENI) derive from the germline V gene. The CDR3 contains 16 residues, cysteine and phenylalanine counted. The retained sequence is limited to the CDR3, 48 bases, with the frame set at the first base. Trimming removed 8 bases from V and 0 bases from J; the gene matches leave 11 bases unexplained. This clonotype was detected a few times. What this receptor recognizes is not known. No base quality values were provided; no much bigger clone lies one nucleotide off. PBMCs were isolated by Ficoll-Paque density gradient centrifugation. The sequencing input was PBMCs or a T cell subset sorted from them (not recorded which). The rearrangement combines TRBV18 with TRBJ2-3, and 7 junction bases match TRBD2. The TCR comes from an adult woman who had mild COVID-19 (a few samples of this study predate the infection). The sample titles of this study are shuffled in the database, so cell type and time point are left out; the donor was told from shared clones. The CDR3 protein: CASIQSGATSTDTQYF. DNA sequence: TGTGCCAGCATCCAAAGCGGGGCGACGAGCACAGATACGCAGTATTTT.